Listed below are T cell receptor beta chains from one sample, sequenced in a study of regulatory T cells in long-lasting Graves disease. A single record per CDR3 protein comes from TCRdb applying MiXCR to the multiplex PCR reads. Here the sample spans roughly 450,000 distinct CDR3 sequences, 22% being singletons. The sample consisted of peripheral blood mononuclear cells (PBMCs), taken when the disease was refractory, from a patient treated with antithyroid drugs. Receptors originate from a female donor with Graves disease. The CDR3 runs from the conserved cysteine through the conserved F or W. D genes are given only for firm matches. Some rows have no size entry. The others give once, few or many, or a class for an expanded clone.

.	TRBJ2-7	.	TRBV28	TGTGCCAGCAGCTCGGCGGGACAGTCCTACGAGCAGTACTTC	CASSSAGQSYEQYF
.	TRBJ1-2	.	TRBV20-1	TGCAGTGCTAGGGATACCGTCAAATATGGCTACACCTTC	CSARDTVKYGYTF
.	TRBJ1-2	.	TRBV19	TGTGCCAGTAGCCCTCACCCTCTCCGACAAATATCGGGAGTGAACTATGGCTACACCTTC	CASSPHPLRQISGVNYGYTF
.	TRBJ2-7	few	TRBV6-1	TGTGCCAGCAACAGGGACGGATCCTACGAGCAGTACTTC	CASNRDGSYEQYF
TRBD1	TRBJ2-5	many	TRBV27	TGTGCCAGCAGCCTTCGTGGGACAGACCAAGAGACCCAGTACTTC	CASSLRGTDQETQYF
.	TRBJ2-7	few	TRBV30	TGTGCCTGGTCGGAGGAGAGCGCCTACGAGCAGTACTTC	CAWSEESAYEQYF
TRBD2	TRBJ2-2	.	TRBV10-3	TGTGCCACGATAGCGGGAGCAACTAACACCGGGGAGCTGTTTTTT	CATIAGATNTGELFF
.	TRBJ2-3	.	TRBV12-3/TRBV12-4	TGTGCCAGCAGACCCTGGCCCTCAGATACGCAGTATTTT	CASRPWPSDTQYF
.	TRBJ1-6	many	TRBV19	TGTGCCAGTAGCTCCTCTAAGGTTCTCATGACCCTCCACTTT	CASSSSKVLMTLHF
.	TRBJ2-5	.	TRBV20-1	TGCAGTGCTAAAAAGCCAGAGACCCAGTACTTC	CSAKKPETQYF
TRBD2	TRBJ2-2	few	TRBV19	TGTGCCAGTAGTATAGAGGGAGATAGACTGACTAGCGGGAGTGTAACCGGGGAGCTGTTTTTT	CASSIEGDRLTSGSVTGELFF
TRBD1	TRBJ1-4	many	TRBV6-1	TGTGCCAGCAGCTCCGCCGGGACAGAGCTTGAAAAACTGTTTTTT	CASSSAGTELEKLFF
.	TRBJ1-1	many	TRBV29-1	TGCAGCGTTGAAAGCGGACGTGGTGAAGCTTTCTTT	CSVESGRGEAFF
TRBD2	TRBJ2-5	many	TRBV10-1	TGCGCCAGCAGTGAGTCGACTAGCTTGGAGACCCAGTACTTC	CASSESTSLETQYF
.	TRBJ1-4	few	TRBV6-1	TGTGCCAGCAGTAGAAGTGGCCGGGGGTATGAAAAACTGTTTTTT	CASSRSGRGYEKLFF
.	TRBJ1-1	many	TRBV5-1	TGCGCCAGCTTCGGACATGGCACTGAAGCTTTCTTT	CASFGHGTEAFF
.	TRBJ2-3	few	TRBV28	TGTGCCAGCAGTTTATTCGAATTAGCGGTGAGCACAGATACGCAGTATTTT	CASSLFELAVSTDTQYF
TRBD1	TRBJ1-5	many	TRBV2	TGTGCCAGCAGAGCATCCATCCGGGACAGGGTCCGTCAGCCCCAGCATTTT	CASRASIRDRVRQPQHF
TRBD2	TRBJ2-2	many	TRBV12-3/TRBV12-4	TGTGCCAGCAGTTTTGGGAGGGGACGAACCGGGGAGCTGTTTTTT	CASSFGRGRTGELFF
.	TRBJ1-1	.	TRBV11-2	TGTGCCGGCAGCTTAGACGGGGGGCCCAACACTGAAGCTTTCTTT	CAGSLDGGPNTEAFF
.	TRBJ1-1	.	TRBV20-1	TGCAGTGCTAGGCAGGATCTAAACACTGAAGCTTTCTTT	CSARQDLNTEAFF
.	TRBJ1-6	.	TRBV7-3	TGTGCCAGCAGCTTACAGGGCAGGGCCAATTCACCCCTCCACTTT	CASSLQGRANSPLHF
TRBD1	TRBJ1-4	.	TRBV20-1	TGCAGTGCTGGAACCGACAGGGGGCACGAAAAACTGTTTTTT	CSAGTDRGHEKLFF
TRBD1	TRBJ2-7	few	TRBV7-8	TGTGCCAGCGGTTCCGACAGGGTTAGGGACGAGCAGTACTTC	CASGSDRVRDEQYF
.	TRBJ1-2	many	TRBV28	TGTGCCAGCTACTCTGGGTCAGAGACTAACTATGGCTACACCTTC	CASYSGSETNYGYTF
.	TRBJ1-2	.	TRBV7-8	TGTGCCAGCAGCTTCCGGACCCGGGGGAACTATGGCTACACCTTC	CASSFRTRGNYGYTF
TRBD1	TRBJ1-1	few	TRBV10-3	TGTGCCATCAGTGGGGGACAGTCGGCCTTGAACACTGAAGCTTTCTTT	CAISGGQSALNTEAFF
.	TRBJ2-2	.	TRBV10-3	TGTGCCATCAGGAGAGACCCCGCCCGGGAGCTGTTTTTT	CAIRRDPARELFF
.	TRBJ2-6	many	TRBV2	TGTGCCAGCAGTGAGTACGGGGCCAACGTCCTGACTTTC	CASSEYGANVLTF
TRBD1	TRBJ1-6	many	TRBV2	TGTGCCAGCAGCACCCCGACAGGGGAACCCTCCTATAATTCACCCCTCCACTTT	CASSTPTGEPSYNSPLHF
.	TRBJ2-7	.	TRBV19	TGTGCCAGTAGTATTCAGGGGATTGACGAGCAGTACTTC	CASSIQGIDEQYF
.	TRBJ2-7	many	TRBV10-1	TGCGCCAGCAGCCCCGGGACACTCACCTACGAGCAGTACTTC	CASSPGTLTYEQYF
TRBD1	TRBJ2-7	many	TRBV7-2	TGTGCCAGCAGTTCCCAGGGGGCTCTTTTCGAGCAGTACTTC	CASSSQGALFEQYF
.	TRBJ1-2	few	TRBV6-1	TGTGCCGCGTTCCGCGGGGGAGGCACGAATGGCTACACCTTC	CAAFRGGGTNGYTF
.	TRBJ1-2	few	TRBV9	TGTGCCAGCAGCCTTCGACCCACAGGGTTGGATGGCTACACCTTC	CASSLRPTGLDGYTF
.	TRBJ2-7	many	TRBV7-2	TGTGCCAGCAGGTTGAGCGGTGATAGCTCCTACGAGCAGTACTTC	CASRLSGDSSYEQYF
.	TRBJ2-7	.	TRBV30	TGTGCCTGGAGTTTTTCCAGATACGAGCAGTACTTC	CAWSFSRYEQYF
.	TRBJ2-2	.	TRBV20-1	TGCAGTGCTAGACCGGGCGGACGGAACACCGGGGAGCTGTTTTTT	CSARPGGRNTGELFF
TRBD2	TRBJ2-2	.	TRBV7-2	TGTGCCAGCAGCTTCGGACTAGCGGCGGTGGCGAACACCGGGGAGCTGTTTTTT	CASSFGLAAVANTGELFF
.	TRBJ1-4	.	TRBV4-3	TGCGCCAGCAGCCACATTAATGAAAAACTGTTTTTT	CASSHINEKLFF